Below, one T cell receptor beta chain is given with its context. Its antigen is still unknown. This record belongs to a study of regulatory T cells in long-lasting Graves disease. Turning to the study itself: Positive TSH receptor antibodies alongside over 5 years of antithyroid drugs were what marked Graves' disease as persistent.

Both iRepertoire HTBI primers and Arm-PCR of CDR3 regions were used to build the TCR beta libraries. TCRdb reprocessed the multiplex PCR reads via MiXCR and lists one record per CDR3 protein. The sample lists 350,000 to 450,000 distinct CDR3 sequences, around 20% occurring once. Sample time point: persistent/refractory GD, antithyroid drugs over 5 years with positive TRAb. Scientists built the TCR library using RNA that was extracted from PBMCs. Findings and caveats of the study: Persistent Graves' patients showed reduced TCR diversity versus newly diagnosed patients.

Sequencing was performed on peripheral blood mononuclear cells (PBMCs), taken when the disease was refractory, from a patient treated with antithyroid drugs. The TCR sequence derives from a female donor with Graves disease.

The CDR3 coding sequence is TGTGCCAGCAGTTACTCGACGGGCTTTGAAGCTTTCTTT. Translation gives CASSYSTGFEAFF. This chain joins TRBV6-2 or TRBV6-3 and TRBJ1-1, with D uncertain. Trimming shortened V by 0 bases and J by 7 bases, and 9 bases separated the two germline ends. Germline V gene data show CDR1 as MNHEY and CDR2 as SVGEGT. This CDR3 has 13 amino acids.